The T cell receptor (beta chain) under discussion was sequenced for a study of T cells in Graves' hyperthyroidism and ophthalmopathy. It was uncontrolled infection, other autoimmune disease, pregnancy or lactation that excluded patients. Germline V gene sequence: CDR1 DFQATT, CDR2 SNEGSKA (reference sequence). The CDR3 runs 16 residues. With 1 base clipped from V and 5 bases from J, the junction kept 10 bases outside the gene matches. General observations from the study: Stable hyperthyroidism was told apart from ophthalmopathy by a model built on 13 V-J features.

TCR beta CDR3 regions were amplified from RNA transcripts. TCR CDR3 underwent first-round RT-PCR with the HTBI primer set. TCRdb processed the multiplex PCR reads anew with MiXCR; each CDR3 protein has one entry. The repertoire holds around 250,000 distinct CDR3 sequences, with about 15% as singletons. This clonotype was detected many times. The target antigen is unknown. The receptor's source is a woman between 18 and 29 years old with Graves' ophthalmopathy. This rearrangement joins TRBV20-1 to TRBJ2-1; 8 nucleotides match TRBD1. Sequenced material: blood. As DNA, the CDR3 is TGCAGTGCTAGAGCCTCGGACAGGGCTTTAAACAATGAGCAGTTCTTC. Translation gives CSARASDRALNNEQFF.